The 24 T cell receptor beta chains given below trace back to one sample, sequenced in a study of T-cell memory formation after mild COVID-19. TCRdb fed the 5' RACE reads into MiXCR, producing one record per CDR3 protein. The table has roughly 350,000 distinct CDR3 sequences, over 20% seen once. Sequenced: PBMCs or a T cell subset sorted from them (not recorded which). The receptors were gathered from an adult woman who had mild COVID-19 (a few samples of this study predate the infection). Cell type and time point are not known.

The J gene is TRBJ1-2, the V gene TRBV4-1; no reliable D call. The germline gives CDR1 MGHRA, CDR2 YSYEKL. V was trimmed by 0 bases and J by 2 bases, leaving 10 bases between them. The CDR3 totals 15 residues. CDR3 bases: TGCGCCAGCAGCCAAGAGTGGAGGCTGAACTATGGCTACACCTTC. This encodes CASSQEWRLNYGYTF.

Many counts were recorded for this clonotype. V and J are TRBV20-1 and TRBJ2-1, with 7 positions matching TRBD2. Trimming took 6 bases from V and 0 from J; bases not matched to a gene: 8. Germline CDR1 is DFQATT and CDR2 is SNEGSKA (reference sequence). The CDR3 totals 15 residues. The CDR3 nucleotides read TGCAGTGCCCCCAAGCGGGGTAGCTCCTACAATGAGCAGTTCTTC. Its protein product is CSAPKRGSSYNEQFF.

V is TRBV19 and J is TRBJ2-1; 12 nucleotides align to TRBD2. This CDR3 has 14 residues. Germline CDR1 reads LNHDA; CDR2 reads SQIVND (reference sequence). V was pared by 7 bases and J by 10 bases, with 8 bases of the junction left unmatched. CDR3 in amino acids: CASMVLAGGAEQFF. For the CDR3, the DNA is TGTGCCAGTATGGTCCTAGCGGGGGGGGCGGAGCAGTTCTTC.

A few counts support this clonotype. The chain couples TRBV12-3 or TRBV12-4 to TRBJ2-5; D might be TRBD1 or TRBD2, each matching 5 bases. There are 16 residues in the CDR3. Deletions cut 3 bases from V and 5 bases from J, with 19 bases between. The CDR3 DNA reads TGTGCCAGCAGTTTGGGTTACGCGGACGAGGGGGAGACCCAGTACTTC. Translated: CASSLGYADEGETQYF.

The chain couples TRBV12-3 or TRBV12-4 to TRBJ2-1, with 9 bases that match TRBD2. This CDR3 is 15 amino acids long. Germline trimming cut 6 bases from V and 8 bases from J; bases unmatched to any gene: 11. The CDR3 loop is CASSFFLAGTHEQFF. CDR3 in DNA: TGTGCCAGCAGCTTCTTTCTAGCGGGAACCCATGAGCAGTTCTTC.

There are a few counts of this clonotype. The rearrangement links TRBV20-1 to TRBJ1-2; 10 bases match TRBD1. Looked up from germline, CDR1 is DFQATT and CDR2 is SNEGSKA (reference sequence). Trimming cost V 5 bases and J 7 bases; bases outside gene matches: 10. CDR3 size: 14 residues. In DNA form, the CDR3 reads TGCAGTGCTCGACAACCGGGACAGGGGCCTGGCTACACCTTC. Translation: CSARQPGQGPGYTF.

This chain joins TRBV12-3 or TRBV12-4 and TRBJ2-6, with 7 positions matching TRBD1. CDR3 length: 16 residues. The junction had 7 bases not matched to a gene; V was cut back by 6 bases and J by 2 bases. The CDR3, as DNA: TGTGCCAGCAGGTCTCGTCAGGGGGCTGGGGCCAACGTCCTGACTTTC. Amino acid sequence: CASRSRQGAGANVLTF.

This rearrangement joins TRBV4-1 to TRBJ2-7; tentatively, D is TRBD1 (5 bases). The ends were cut back, 0 bases at V and 1 base at J, with 13 bases in the middle. The V gene's germline CDR1 is MGHRA and CDR2 YSYEKL. This CDR3 contains 16 residues. The CDR3 loop is CASSQDTRTHSYEQYF. The DNA of the CDR3 is TGCGCCAGCAGCCAAGATACAAGGACACATTCCTACGAGCAGTACTTC.

CDR3 in DNA: TGTGCCACCAGCAGGGGGACAGGGGTCAATCAGCCCCAGCATTTT. The encoded protein is CATSRGTGVNQPQHF. This chain links TRBV15 with TRBJ1-5; 10 nucleotides align to TRBD1. There are 15 residues in the CDR3. V was clipped by 3 bases and J by 3 bases; unmatched bases: 2. Germline V CDR1 and CDR2: LNHNV, YYDKDF (reference sequence). Looking up the rest from reference TRBV15 and TRBJ1-5 gives the full variable domain: DAMVIQNPRYQVTQFGKPVTLSCSQTLNHNVMYWYQQKSSQAPKLLFHYYDKDFNNEADTPDNFQSRRPNTSFCFLDIRSPGLGDTAMYLCATSRGTGVNQPQHFGDGTRLSIL.

This clonotype has only a few counts. The V call is TRBV7-9, the J call TRBJ2-7; D remains unclear. CDR1 and CDR2 (germline): SEHNR, FQNEAQ (reference sequence). The V end lost 5 bases, the J end lost 0 bases, and 11 bases lay between the germline ends. CDR3 length: 14 amino acids. CDR3 DNA sequence: TGTGCCAGCAGCACCGATTCTGTCTCCTACGAGCAGTACTTC. Translated: CASSTDSVSYEQYF.

A few counts support this clonotype. The chain combines TRBV7-9 with TRBJ1-1; D might be TRBD1 (6 bases). Germline V gives CDR1 SEHNR, CDR2 FQNEAQ (reference sequence). CDR3 length: 15 residues. V was cut by 1 base and J by 2 bases, with 11 bases left in between. In DNA form, the CDR3 reads TGTGCCAGCAGCTTAGTAGGGGGGCTCAACACTGAAGCTTTCTTT. Amino acid sequence: CASSLVGGLNTEAFF.

The chain uses TRBV9 and TRBJ2-1; 10 nucleotides match TRBD2. The V and J ends lost 3 bases and 5 bases, in that order; junction bases with no gene match: 14. CDR1 and CDR2 (germline): SGDLS, YYNGEE. CDR3 size: 18 residues. CDR3 coding DNA: TGTGCCAGCAGCGCCCGCCCCACACTAGCGGGATACAACAATGAGCAGTTCTTC. Its protein is CASSARPTLAGYNNEQFF.

There are a few counts of this clonotype. This chain joins TRBV7-3 and TRBJ2-1; 11 positions agree with TRBD2. Germline V gives CDR1 SGHTA, CDR2 FQGTGA. After removal of 1 base from V and 7 bases from J, the junction contained 3 bases not matched to a gene. CDR3 size: 15 residues. The chain's CDR3 is CASSLSSGGVNEQFF. Here the CDR3 DNA reads TGTGCCAGCAGCTTAAGTAGCGGGGGGGTTAATGAGCAGTTCTTC. The variable domain in full, with the rest retrieved from reference TRBV7-3 and TRBJ2-1, is GAGVSQTPSNKVTEKGKYVELRCDPISGHTALYWYRQSLGQGPEFLIYFQGTGAADDSGLPNDRFFAVRPEGSVSTLKIQRTERGDSAVYLCASSLSSGGVNEQFFGPGTRLTVL.

The chain recombines TRBV29-1 with TRBJ2-3; 11 nucleotides align to TRBD2. The germline V gene has CDR1 SQVTM and CDR2 ANQGSEA. V dropped 4 bases and J dropped 0; count of bases not matched to a gene: 9. CDR3 length: 17 residues. CDR3 protein: CSVGWILAGGSTDTQYF. CDR3 nucleotides: TGCAGCGTTGGTTGGATCCTAGCGGGGGGCAGCACAGATACGCAGTATTTT.

This clonotype was detected only a few times. A junction boundary mismatches the germline segment, possibly from a read error. The chain joins TRBV7-9 to TRBJ2-2, with 8 nucleotides matching TRBD2. The CDR3 covers 17 residues. Germline V CDR1 and CDR2: SEHNR, FQNEAQ (reference sequence). CDR3 protein: CASSVAGGGPNTGELFF. The CDR3 bases are TGTGCCAGCAGCGTAGCCGGCGGGGGGCCGAACACCGGGGAGCTGTTTTTT.

This chain links TRBV24-1 with TRBJ2-6; D unresolved. The germline CDR1 and CDR2 sequences are KGHDR and SFDVKD. The CDR3 has 15 residues. Trimming shortened V by 6 bases and J by 2 bases, and 10 bases separated the two germline ends. CDR3 sequence reads: CATSPTEAGANVLTF. CDR3 coding DNA: TGTGCCACCAGTCCTACAGAGGCTGGGGCCAACGTCCTGACTTTC.

This clonotype has only a few counts. The rearrangement links TRBV5-1 to TRBJ2-1; D possibly corresponds to TRBD1 (5 bases). In germline, CDR1 is SGHRS, CDR2 YFSETQ. This CDR3 is 13 amino acids long. The V and J ends lost 5 bases and 3 bases respectively, with 9 bases between them. CDR3 loop: CASRYDSYNEQFF. CDR3 bases: TGCGCCAGCAGATACGACAGCTACAATGAGCAGTTCTTC.

The genes are TRBV11-2 and TRBJ1-1; perhaps TRBD1 as D (5 bases). Germline V CDR1 and CDR2: SGHAT, FQNNGV. The CDR3 is 18 amino acids. Trimming removed 1 base from V and 0 bases from J, with 18 bases in between. The DNA for the CDR3 is TGTGCCAGCAGCTTAGTCTCCTTAAGGTGGGGGTTGAACACTGAAGCTTTCTTT. Protein: CASSLVSLRWGLNTEAFF.

At least ten counts were recorded for this clonotype. This chain uses TRBV14 with TRBJ2-1, with D unresolved. The germline V gene encodes CDR1 SGHDN and CDR2 FVKESK. The ends were cut back, 1 base at V and 8 bases at J, with 12 bases in the middle. The CDR3 sequence is 14 residues long. In DNA form, the CDR3 reads TGTGCCAGCAGCCAAGTTTTGGGAATAGATGAGCAGTTCTTC. It translates to CASSQVLGIDEQFF. Full variable domain (outside the CDR3, taken from reference TRBV14 and TRBJ2-1): EAGVTQFPSHSVIEKGQTVTLRCDPISGHDNLYWYRRVMGKEIKFLLHFVKESKQDESGMPNNRFLAERTGGTYSTLKVQPAELEDSGVYFCASSQVLGIDEQFFGPGTRLTVL.

This clonotype was seen a handful of times. This chain connects TRBV29-1 to TRBJ2-1, with D hard to call. The germline V gene encodes CDR1 SQVTM and CDR2 ANQGSEA. The CDR3 loop spans 14 amino acids. V shed 5 bases and J shed 2 bases, with 13 bases lying between them. CDR3 coding DNA: TGCAGCGTTATAGCCTGGGAAACCTACAATGAGCAGTTCTTC. It specifies CSVIAWETYNEQFF.

The rearrangement links TRBV29-1 to TRBJ2-1, with D hard to call. This CDR3 region has 11 residues. The V end lost 4 bases, the J end lost 5 bases, and 6 bases lay between the germline ends. CDR1 SQVTM and CDR2 ANQGSEA come from the germline V gene. CDR3 DNA sequence: TGCAGCGTTGGGGGAAACAATGAGCAGTTCTTC. It specifies CSVGGNNEQFF.

V gene TRBV20-1 combines with J gene TRBJ2-2, with D possibly TRBD2 on 6 matching bases. The germline V gene encodes CDR1 DFQATT and CDR2 SNEGSKA (reference sequence). V gave up 3 bases and J gave up 6 bases, with 17 bases separating them. The CDR3 covers 15 residues. The CDR3 spells CSASWASVTSGELFF. As DNA, the CDR3 is TGCAGTGCTAGTTGGGCTAGCGTAACATCCGGGGAGCTGTTTTTT.

The chain carries TRBV7-2 and TRBJ1-4, with a weak D call TRBD1 (6 bases). The germline V gene encodes CDR1 SGHTA and CDR2 FQGNSA. The V gene lost 4 bases and the J gene lost 8 bases, with 17 bases spanning the gap. The CDR3 sequence is 15 residues long. CDR3 DNA sequence: TGTGCCAGCAGCTCACCTACAGGGTCTAGCGAAAAACTGTTTTTT. Amino acid sequence: CASSSPTGSSEKLFF. Complete variable domain (other parts from reference TRBV7-2 and TRBJ1-4): GAGVSQSPSNKVTEKGKDVELRCDPISGHTALYWYRQSLGQGLEFLIYFQGNSAPDKSGLPSDRFSAERTGGSVSTLTIQRTQQEDSAVYLCASSSPTGSSEKLFFGSGTQLSVL.

Turning to this clonotype: A read error may produce the germline difference seen at one junction end. The chain is built from TRBV3-1 and TRBJ2-2, with D tentatively TRBD1 (5 bases). CDR3 length: 13 residues. The germline gives CDR1 LGHDT, CDR2 YNNKEL (reference sequence). CDR3 coding DNA: TGTGCCAGCAGGCAAGCCAGGGCCGGGGAGCTGTTTTTT. Its translation is CASRQARAGELFF.